The 2 T cell receptor beta chains below were found in one sample sequenced in a study of blood T cell repertoires in COVID-19. Sequencing was performed with immunoSEQ multiplex PCR; in TCRdb, only in-frame clones are kept and a portion is missing. The sample lists 300,000 or so clones, about nine tenths occurring once. The sequenced sample was PBMCs or T cells enriched from blood (not recorded which). These receptors were taken from a woman under 40 who had recovered from COVID-19.

V usage is TRBV7-9 and J usage is TRBJ2-7, with TRBD2 identical over 11 bases. This CDR3 contains 15 residues. The trim removed 5 bases at V and 4 bases at J, leaving 7 bases unmatched. Germline values: CDR1 SEHNR, CDR2 FQNEAQ (reference sequence). Here the CDR3 DNA reads TGTGCCAGCAGCCGGGGTGGGACTAGCGGTTACGAGCAGTACTTC. Its protein product is CASSRGGTSGYEQYF.

The chain links TRBV28 to TRBJ2-7; D might be TRBD1 (5 bases). Trimming pared 6 bases from V and 3 bases from J, leaving 15 bases between. The CDR3 sequence is 14 residues long. Germline assignment: CDR1 MDHEN and CDR2 SYDVKM. CDR3: CASSSTTRGYEQYF. Written as DNA, the CDR3 is TGTGCCAGCAGCTCAACTACAAGGGGCTACGAGCAGTACTTC.